This T cell receptor beta chain was recovered during a study of T cell changes during pregnancy in multiple sclerosis. Produced via immunoSEQ multiplex PCR; TCRdb's table is partial and in-frame only. The data hold about 96,000 clones, with almost 95% observed a single time. This clone was counted once. This CDR3 is 13 amino acids long. Germline assignment: CDR1 SEHNR and CDR2 FQNEAQ (reference sequence). Trimming removed 5 bases at V and 7 bases at J, with 11 bases between. This clonotype was obtained from a female donor with multiple sclerosis, enrolled in a pregnancy study. The J gene is TRBJ2-2, the V gene TRBV7-9; D might be TRBD1 (5 bases). Sequenced here: peripheral blood, sampled in the first trimester of pregnancy. CDR3 coding DNA: TGTGCCAGCAGCCCCACAGGCCGCGGGGAGCTGTTTTTT. It encodes CASSPTGRGELFF.